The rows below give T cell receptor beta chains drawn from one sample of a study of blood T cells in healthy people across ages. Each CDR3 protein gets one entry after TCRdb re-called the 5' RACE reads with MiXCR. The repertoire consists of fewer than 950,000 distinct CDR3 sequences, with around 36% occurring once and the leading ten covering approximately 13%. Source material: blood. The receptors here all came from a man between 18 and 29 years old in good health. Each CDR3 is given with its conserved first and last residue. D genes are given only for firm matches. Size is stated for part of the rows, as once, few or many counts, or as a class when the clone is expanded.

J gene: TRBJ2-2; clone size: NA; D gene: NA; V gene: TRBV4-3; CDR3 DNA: TGCGCCAGCAGCCCCAGGGGTTCCAACACCGGGGAGCTGTTTTTT; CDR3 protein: CASSPRGSNTGELFF
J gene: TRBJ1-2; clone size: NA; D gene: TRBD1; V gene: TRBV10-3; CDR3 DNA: TGTGCCTTCTCCTCCGGGACAGGGGGCCCTAACTATGGCTACACCTTC; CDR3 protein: CAFSSGTGGPNYGYTF
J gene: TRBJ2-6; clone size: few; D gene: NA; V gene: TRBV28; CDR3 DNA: TGTGCCAGCAGTTTGTTCCGGGGTGCTGGGGCCAACGTCCTGACTTTC; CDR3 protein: CASSLFRGAGANVLTF
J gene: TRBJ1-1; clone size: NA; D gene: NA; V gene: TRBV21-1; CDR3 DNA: TGTGCCAGATCTCAGGGCCTCATGAACACTGAAGCTTTCTTT; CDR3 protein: CARSQGLMNTEAFF
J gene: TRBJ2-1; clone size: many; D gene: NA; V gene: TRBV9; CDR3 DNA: TGTGCCAGCAGCGTAAATAACGGGGACCTACATGAGCAGTTCTTC; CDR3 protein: CASSVNNGDLHEQFF
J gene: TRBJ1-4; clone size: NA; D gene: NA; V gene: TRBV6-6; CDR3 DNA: TGTGCCAGCAGTTTAGACACCAGATCAACTAATGAAAAACTGTTTTTT; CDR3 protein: CASSLDTRSTNEKLFF
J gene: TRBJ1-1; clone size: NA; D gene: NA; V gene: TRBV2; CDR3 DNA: TGTGCCAGCAGAAACCAGGGACGGATGAACACTGAAGCTTTCTTT; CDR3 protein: CASRNQGRMNTEAFF
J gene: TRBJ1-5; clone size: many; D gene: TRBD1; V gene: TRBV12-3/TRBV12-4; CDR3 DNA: TGTGCCAGCACAACAGGGGTCAATCAGCCCCAGCATTTT; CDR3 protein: CASTTGVNQPQHF
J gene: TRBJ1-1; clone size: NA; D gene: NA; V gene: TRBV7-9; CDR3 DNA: TGTGCCAGCAGCTTAGCGCTTAGAACTGAAGCTTTCTTT; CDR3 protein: CASSLALRTEAFF
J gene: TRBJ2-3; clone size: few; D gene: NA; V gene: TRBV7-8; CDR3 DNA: TGTGCCAGCAGCTTAGCGGCCGGATATGATACGCAGTATTTT; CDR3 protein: CASSLAAGYDTQYF
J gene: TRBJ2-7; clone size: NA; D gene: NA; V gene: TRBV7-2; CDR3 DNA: TGTGCCAGCAGCTTACTGGTCAGCTACAATGAGCAGTACTTC; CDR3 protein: CASSLLVSYNEQYF
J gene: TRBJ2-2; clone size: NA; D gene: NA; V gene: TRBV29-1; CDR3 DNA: TGCAGCGTTGTCGGGGCCGGGGAGCTGTTTTTT; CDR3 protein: CSVVGAGELFF
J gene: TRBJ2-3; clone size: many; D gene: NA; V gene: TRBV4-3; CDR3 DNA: TGCGCCAGCAGCCAAGCTCCCGGCCTAGCGAACACAGATACGCAGTATTTT; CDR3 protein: CASSQAPGLANTDTQYF
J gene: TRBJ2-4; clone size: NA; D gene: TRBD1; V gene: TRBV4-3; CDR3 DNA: TGCGCCAGCAGCCAAGAACGGGACAGGGGAACCAAAAACATTCAGTACTTC; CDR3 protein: CASSQERDRGTKNIQYF